The 32 T cell receptor beta chains reported below all come from one sample, sequenced in a study of Graves' ophthalmopathy and Graves' hyperthyroidism. Researchers took RNA transcripts and amplified TCR beta CDR3 regions from them. RT-PCR with HTBI primers came first, then second-round multiplex PCR. Using its own MiXCR run on the multiplex PCR reads, TCRdb lists one record per CDR3 protein. Here the sample spans some 410,000 distinct CDR3 sequences, roughly 20% being singletons. Sequences were obtained from peripheral blood. Every receptor here comes from a woman aged 18-35 years with stable Graves' hyperthyroidism.

This clonotype was observed at least ten times. V usage is TRBV6-2 or TRBV6-3 and J usage is TRBJ2-4; D is unclear. Germline values: CDR1 MNHEY, CDR2 SVGEGT. The V end was cut by 2 bases, the J end by 0 bases, with 11 bases between. The CDR3 has 16 residues. CDR3 amino acids: CASSYGIDLAKNIQYF. In DNA form, the CDR3 reads TGTGCCAGCAGTTACGGGATCGACCTAGCCAAAAACATTCAGTACTTC.

Points on this clonotype: The CDR3 carries no conserved terminal phenylalanine or tryptophan, so it likely arises from a read error. It is unclear where the CDR3 begins or ends on the DNA, so no DNA is shown, and the CDR3 is as TCRdb lists it. The chain combines TRBV7-8 with TRBJ2-5; TRBD2, as called in the table, went unchecked against the DNA. The germline V gene encodes CDR1 SGHVS and CDR2 FQNEAQ. 17 amino acids form the CDR3, both terminal residues included. The CDR3 sequence: CASSLRTSGRLQETQDY.

Details on this clonotype: A much larger clone differs from this one at a single base, so this may be a read error. The V and J genes are TRBV5-1 and TRBJ1-1; tentative D call: TRBD1 (5 bases). There are 17 residues in the CDR3. In germline, CDR1 is SGHRS, CDR2 YFSETQ. CDR3 bases: TGCGCCAGCAGCTTGCGGGTTGGGGCCGCCCTGAACACTGAAGCTTGCTTT. It codes for CASSLRVGAALNTEACF.

This clonotype has a count of ten or more. The CDR3 is CSAFTGVLNTIYF. The CDR3 nucleotides are TGCAGTGCCTTCACAGGGGTTTTAAACACCATATATTTT. The gene calls are TRBV20-1 and TRBJ1-3; 7 bases align to TRBD1. The CDR3 has 13 residues. With V trimmed by 6 bases and J by 6 bases, 8 bases remained unmatched. Per the germline V gene, CDR1 is DFQATT and CDR2 is SNEGSKA (reference sequence).

This clonotype was detected many times. The chain has TRBV11-2 and TRBJ1-2; D is ambiguous. Germline assignment: CDR1 SGHAT and CDR2 FQNNGV. V shed 1 base and J shed 1 base, with 13 bases lying between them. This CDR3 has 16 amino acids. CDR3 bases: TGTGCCAGCAGCTTAGGATTCTATGTGGGTAACTATGGCTACACCTTC. As protein: CASSLGFYVGNYGYTF.

Comment on this clonotype: A much larger clone is a single base away; this may be a read error. This chain's CDR3 is CSAYRSSGTDTQYF. CDR3 DNA sequence: TGCAGTGCCTACCGGTCTAGCGGAACAGATACGCAGTATTTT. The V gene is TRBV20-1, the J gene TRBJ2-3, with 7 bases lining up with TRBD2. Per germline, CDR1 DFQATT and CDR2 SNEGSKA (reference sequence). The CDR3 runs 14 residues. With 6 bases clipped from V and 3 bases from J, the junction kept 9 bases outside the gene matches.

The chain joins TRBV19 to TRBJ1-5; D unresolved. V gave up 3 bases and J gave up 0 bases, with 6 bases separating them. The CDR3 runs 14 residues. Germline lookup yields CDR1 LNHDA and CDR2 SQIVND (reference sequence). The DNA for the CDR3 is TGTGCCAGTAGTATTAAGGGTAGCAATCAGCCCCAGCATTTT. Translating gives CASSIKGSNQPQHF.

V gene TRBV6-5 combines with J gene TRBJ2-5; a possible D gene is TRBD1 (5 bases). The CDR3 extends over 14 amino acids. The ends were cut back, 0 bases at V and 4 bases at J, with 9 bases in the middle. Germline lookup yields CDR1 MNHEY and CDR2 SVGAGI. This chain's CDR3 is CASSYSGQVETQYF. In nucleotides, the CDR3 is TGTGCCAGCAGTTACTCGGGGCAGGTAGAGACCCAGTACTTC.

A note on this clonotype: A much larger clone differs by one base, so this may be a read error. This chain links TRBV30 with TRBJ2-7, with 7 bases identical to TRBD1. Germline loops: CDR1 GTSNPN, CDR2 SVGIG (reference sequence). The CDR3 is made up of 13 amino acids. Unmatched junction bases numbered 12, after V lost 5 bases and J lost 8 bases. The DNA for the CDR3 is TGTGCCTGGGCCCCGGACAGGTACTCCCAGCAGTACTTC. Protein: CAWAPDRYSQQYF.

V usage is TRBV29-1 and J usage is TRBJ2-7; D is uncertain. The germline gives CDR1 SQVTM, CDR2 ANQGSEA. Trimming pared 0 bases from V and 5 bases from J, leaving 5 bases between. The length of the CDR3 is 11 residues. The CDR3 region is CSVEDTHEQYF. CDR3 in DNA: TGCAGCGTTGAAGATACCCACGAGCAGTACTTC.

This clonotype was seen many times. The gene calls are TRBV27 and TRBJ1-5, with 9 bases fitting TRBD1. Per the germline V gene, CDR1 is MNHEY and CDR2 is SMNVEV (reference sequence). The CDR3 consists of 16 residues. Trimming removed 5 bases from V and 3 bases from J; junction bases left unmatched: 8. The CDR3 nucleotides read TGTGCCAGCAGTGCGGCCGGGACAGGGTCCAATCAGCCCCAGCATTTT. It is translated as CASSAAGTGSNQPQHF.

In its sample, this clonotype was seen many times. The J gene is TRBJ2-3, the V gene TRBV7-3; 12 positions match TRBD2. The CDR3 has 16 residues. CDR1 and CDR2 (germline): SGHTA, FQGTGA. Losses at the gene ends were 5 bases for V and 2 bases for J; bases not matched to a gene: 5. For the CDR3, the DNA is TGTGCCAGCAGCCCCGGACTAGCGGGATTCACAGATACGCAGTATTTT. This encodes CASSPGLAGFTDTQYF.

In this sample, this clonotype turned up many times. The chain couples TRBV12-3 or TRBV12-4 to TRBJ1-5, with TRBD1 identical over 9 bases. The J segment lost 6 bases and the V segment lost 3 bases, leaving 6 bases of the junction unmatched. CDR3 length: 15 residues. CDR3 loop: CASSLSQGAGQPQHF. The DNA of the CDR3 is TGTGCCAGCAGTTTGTCACAGGGGGCAGGTCAGCCCCAGCATTTT.

This clonotype was counted at least ten times. The gene calls are TRBV2 and TRBJ2-2; 7 nucleotides agree with TRBD2. Germline V gene data show CDR1 as SNHLY and CDR2 as FYNNEI. The V gene end was trimmed by 2 bases and the J gene end by 5 bases; junction bases not matched to a gene: 5. CDR3 length equals 15 residues. The chain's CDR3 is CASSEQGGWTGELFF. The CDR3 DNA is TGTGCCAGCAGTGAACAGGGAGGGTGGACCGGGGAGCTGTTTTTT.

This clonotype occurred many times. The chain recombines TRBV7-3 with TRBJ2-7, with 8 positions matching TRBD1. Germline CDR1 is SGHTA and CDR2 is FQGTGA. The ends lost 4 bases at V and 5 bases at J; junction bases unmatched: 7. This CDR3 region has 14 residues. Here the CDR3 DNA reads TGTGCCAGCAGCTCCGACAGGGGACCGGACGAGCAGTACTTC. It yields the protein CASSSDRGPDEQYF. Based on the CDR3 plus reference TRBV7-3 and TRBJ2-7, the full variable domain is GAGVSQTPSNKVTEKGKYVELRCDPISGHTALYWYRQSLGQGPEFLIYFQGTGAADDSGLPNDRFFAVRPEGSVSTLKIQRTERGDSAVYLCASSSDRGPDEQYFGPGTRLTVT.

The CDR3: CASSLAGASGQETQYF. CDR3 sequence (DNA): TGTGCCAGCAGTTTAGCGGGGGCTAGCGGGCAAGAGACCCAGTACTTC. The J gene is TRBJ2-5, the V gene TRBV12-3 or TRBV12-4, with 8 nucleotides matching TRBD2. The CDR3 length is 16 residues. V shed 0 bases and J 2 bases; nucleotides not matched to a gene: 5.

This clonotype appeared many times. This sequence joins TRBV6-5 and TRBJ1-1; tentative D call: TRBD1 (5 bases). The CDR3 contains 15 residues. Germline assignment: CDR1 MNHEY and CDR2 SVGAGI. Trimming took 2 bases from V and 3 from J, leaving 13 bases between them. The chain's CDR3 is CASSYGTGVDTEAFF. Here the CDR3 DNA reads TGTGCCAGCAGTTACGGCACGGGGGTAGACACTGAAGCTTTCTTT.

Worth noting for this clonotype: This may arise from a read error, as a much more abundant clone is one base away. The J gene is TRBJ2-7, the V gene TRBV2; D gene ambiguous. This CDR3 has 13 residues. The germline CDR1 and CDR2 sequences are SNHLY and FYNNEI. The germline V and J ends were trimmed by 6 bases and 8 bases, with 17 bases remaining between them. The CDR3 protein is CASRQWAAFQQYF. The CDR3 DNA follows: TGTGCCAGCAGGCAGTGGGCGGCGTTCCAGCAGTACTTC.

This clonotype was seen a handful of times. The chain combines TRBV6-1 with TRBJ2-1; 11 nucleotides align to TRBD1. Per the germline V gene, CDR1 is MNHNS and CDR2 is SASEGT. This CDR3 comprises 16 residues. J gave up 5 bases and V 4 bases, and 7 bases lay outside the gene matches. CDR3 region: CASSARRDRGDNEQFF. In DNA form, the CDR3 reads TGTGCCAGCAGTGCACGCCGGGACAGGGGGGACAATGAGCAGTTCTTC.

The rearrangement uses TRBV5-1 and TRBJ1-2, with D hard to call. This CDR3 has 15 amino acids. V shed 2 bases and J shed 0 bases, with 11 bases lying between them. The germline CDR1 and CDR2 sequences are SGHRS and YFSETQ. The DNA of the CDR3 is TGCGCCAGCAGCTTATCAGGACTAGCTAACTATGGCTACACCTTC. It yields the protein CASSLSGLANYGYTF.

In regard to this clonotype: One junction end does not reproduce the germline sequence, and a read error may be involved. The chain carries TRBV5-1 and TRBJ1-1; D remains unclear. From germline, CDR1 is SGHRS and CDR2 YFSETQ. The CDR3 totals 14 residues. The CDR3 DNA follows: TGCGCCAGCTGCTTGGTCGGGCTGAACACTGAAGCTTTCTTT. This gives the protein CASCLVGLNTEAFF.

This clonotype was found many times. This sequence joins TRBV6-5 and TRBJ2-1; a weak D match, TRBD2 (5 bases). The length of the CDR3 is 15 residues. V lost 2 bases, J lost 8 bases, and 16 bases lay in between. From germline, CDR1 is MNHEY and CDR2 SVGAGI. The CDR3: CASSYGSFVEDEQFF. CDR3 DNA sequence: TGTGCCAGCAGTTACGGGAGTTTTGTTGAGGATGAGCAGTTCTTC.

This clonotype has a count of ten or more. V is TRBV7-9 and J is TRBJ2-7, with D perhaps matching TRBD1 or TRBD2 (7 bases each). V was shortened by 6 bases and J by 2 bases, with 17 bases between the two germline ends. Germline CDR1 SEHNR, CDR2 FQNEAQ (reference sequence). The length of the CDR3 is 15 residues. The CDR3 DNA is TGTGCCAGCAGTCCCGCAGCGGGACAGCCCTACGAGCAGTACTTC. It translates to CASSPAAGQPYEQYF.

This clonotype was seen ten or more times. The gene calls are TRBV7-6 and TRBJ2-5, with 7 bases aligning to TRBD2. This CDR3 is 14 amino acids long. Unmatched junction bases numbered 7, after V lost 7 bases and J lost 2 bases. The V gene's germline CDR1 is SGHVS and CDR2 FNYEAQ. This chain's CDR3 is CASTVGGGQETQYF. In DNA, the CDR3 is TGTGCCAGCACCGTCGGGGGAGGGCAAGAGACCCAGTACTTC. The whole variable domain, remainder taken from reference TRBV7-6 and TRBJ2-5, is GAGVSQSPRYKVTKRGQDVALRCDPISGHVSLYWYRQALGQGPEFLTYFNYEAQQDKSGLPNDRFSAERPEGSISTLTIQRTEQRDSAMYRCASTVGGGQETQYFGPGTRLLVL.

This clonotype has ten or more counts. V is TRBV12-3 or TRBV12-4 and J is TRBJ1-1; D call uncertain. The CDR3 covers 13 residues. V gave up 3 bases and J gave up 3 bases, with 8 bases separating them. CDR3 protein: CASSFNKDTEAFF. The CDR3 region has the DNA TGTGCCAGCAGTTTTAACAAAGACACTGAAGCTTTCTTT.

This CDR3 is CASSLYSSYEQYF. The CDR3 DNA follows: TGTGCCAGCAGCTTATACAGCTCCTACGAGCAGTACTTC. This sequence joins TRBV11-2 and TRBJ2-7; D is undetermined. Looked up from germline, CDR1 is SGHAT and CDR2 is FQNNGV. The CDR3 contains 13 residues. V was clipped by 2 bases and J by 0 bases, with 5 bases between them.

This clonotype was found many times. Sequence at one end of the junction differs from germline and may be a read error. The chain employs TRBV7-2 and TRBJ2-4; 8 positions match TRBD2. The CDR3 loop spans 15 amino acids. Germline V gives CDR1 SGHTA, CDR2 FQGNSA. CDR3 amino acids: CASSLGGGGNDIKYF. CDR3 DNA: TGTGCCAGCAGCTTAGGAGGCGGGGGGAATGACATTAAGTACTTC.

There are many counts of this clonotype. The chain joins TRBV6-1 to TRBJ1-2; TRBD1 matches at 7 bases. CDR3 length: 16 residues. Trimming cost V 0 bases and J 2 bases; bases outside gene matches: 6. Germline V gene lookup returns CDR1 MNHNS and CDR2 SASEGT. The CDR3 region has the DNA TGTGCCAGCAGTGAAGCGCAAGGACAGGAGAACTATGGCTACACCTTC. Its translation: CASSEAQGQENYGYTF.

At least ten counts were recorded for this clonotype. V gene TRBV20-1 combines with J gene TRBJ1-6; the D is unclear. This CDR3 has 14 residues. CDR1 is DFQATT and CDR2 is SNEGSKA in the germline V gene (reference sequence). With 2 bases removed from V and 6 bases from J, the gap between germline ends came to 11 bases. The CDR3 coding sequence is TGCAGTGCTAGAACGGGGTCGTTTAATTCACCCCTCCACTTT. Translating gives CSARTGSFNSPLHF.

Concerning this clonotype: One junction end disagrees with the germline gene, perhaps due to a read error. The chain employs TRBV4-1 and TRBJ1-1; no definite D call. The CDR3 sequence is 15 residues long. Germline CDR1 MGHRA, CDR2 YSYEKL. The CDR3 DNA follows: TGCGCCAGCAGCCAAGTACTATCCTTGAACGCTGAAGCTTTCTTT. Translation: CASSQVLSLNAEAFF.

This clonotype was observed at least ten times. The rearrangement uses TRBV6-2 or TRBV6-3 and TRBJ2-2; 12 bases match TRBD2. Germline CDR1 is MNHEY and CDR2 is SVGEGT. The J segment lost 5 bases and the V segment lost 5 bases, leaving 9 bases of the junction unmatched. This CDR3 has 17 residues. CDR3 nucleotides: TGTGCCAGCAGTGGTCGACTAGCGGGAGCGGTGACCGGGGAGCTGTTTTTT. This gives the protein CASSGRLAGAVTGELFF.

This clonotype appeared many times. Sequence at one end of the junction differs from germline and may be a read error. The rearrangement joins TRBV24-1 to TRBJ2-4; D perhaps matches TRBD2 (7 bases). The germline CDR1 and CDR2 sequences are KGHDR and SFDVKD. The CDR3 covers 17 residues. For the CDR3, the DNA is TGTGCCACCAGTGGGCCTAGCGGACAGCTAGCCAAAAACATTAAGTACTTC. Protein product: CATSGPSGQLAKNIKYF.